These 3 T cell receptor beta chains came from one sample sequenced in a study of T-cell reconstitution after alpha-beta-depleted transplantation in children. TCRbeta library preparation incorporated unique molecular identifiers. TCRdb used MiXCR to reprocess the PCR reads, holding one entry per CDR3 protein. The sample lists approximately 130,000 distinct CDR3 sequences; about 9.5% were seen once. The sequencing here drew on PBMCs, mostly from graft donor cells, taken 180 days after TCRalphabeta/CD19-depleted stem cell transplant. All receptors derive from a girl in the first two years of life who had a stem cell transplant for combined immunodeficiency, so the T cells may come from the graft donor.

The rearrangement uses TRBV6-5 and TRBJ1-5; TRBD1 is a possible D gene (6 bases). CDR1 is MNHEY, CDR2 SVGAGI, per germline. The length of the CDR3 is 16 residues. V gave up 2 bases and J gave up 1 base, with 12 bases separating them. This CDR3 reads CASSYPSGVSNQPQHF. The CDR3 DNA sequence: TGTGCCAGCAGTTACCCCTCAGGGGTCAGCAATCAGCCCCAGCATTTT.

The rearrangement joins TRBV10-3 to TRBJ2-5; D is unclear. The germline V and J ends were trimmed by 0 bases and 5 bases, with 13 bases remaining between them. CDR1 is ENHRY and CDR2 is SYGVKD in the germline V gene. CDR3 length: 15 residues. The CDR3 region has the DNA TGTGCCATCAGTGAGTCGATCCCGTACTCGGAGACCCAGTACTTC. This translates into CAISESIPYSETQYF.

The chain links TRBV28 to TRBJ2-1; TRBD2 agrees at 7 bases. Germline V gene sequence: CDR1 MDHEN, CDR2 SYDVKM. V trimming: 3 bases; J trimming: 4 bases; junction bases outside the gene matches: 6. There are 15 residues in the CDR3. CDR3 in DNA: TGTGCCAGCAGTTTGGGGGGGGTTGGGTACAATGAGCAGTTCTTC. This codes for CASSLGGVGYNEQFF.